This is a list of T cell receptor beta chains from one sample in a study of CD8+CD57+ T cells in acquired aplastic anemia. MiXCR, run by TCRdb on the reads, gives a single entry per CDR3 protein. The sample lists about 98,000 distinct CDR3 sequences, 65% to 70% occurring once. The sample taken for sequencing was sorted CD4+, CD8+, or CD8+CD57+ T cells (not recorded which) from PBMCs. The origin of the receptors is a human donor with aplastic anemia. Each CDR3 is given with its conserved first and last residue. The D gene is left open where the match is weak. Part of the rows lack a size; the others show once, few, many or a class for expanded clones.

cdr3_length: 11
j_call: TRBJ2-7
d_call: .
clone_size: few
v_call: TRBV7-8
cdr3_aa: CASSSIGEQYF
cdr3_nt: TGTGCCAGCAGCTCTATCGGCGAGCAGTACTTC

cdr3_length: 13
j_call: TRBJ2-7
d_call: .
clone_size: once
v_call: TRBV29-1
cdr3_aa: CSAARTEPYEQYF
cdr3_nt: TGCAGTGCTGCCAGGACAGAACCCTACGAGCAGTACTTC

cdr3_length: 16
j_call: TRBJ2-1
d_call: TRBD2
clone_size: .
v_call: TRBV7-7
cdr3_aa: CASSPPGTSGSYEQFF
cdr3_nt: TGTGCTAGCAGCCCCCCGGGGACTAGCGGGAGTTATGAGCAGTTCTTC

cdr3_length: 15
j_call: TRBJ1-5
d_call: TRBD1
clone_size: .
v_call: TRBV4-1
cdr3_aa: CASSQVGQGSQPQHF
cdr3_nt: TGCGCCAGCAGCCAAGTTGGACAGGGTAGTCAGCCCCAGCATTTT

cdr3_length: 13
j_call: TRBJ1-1
d_call: .
clone_size: .
v_call: TRBV7-9
cdr3_aa: CASSLQESTEAFF
cdr3_nt: TGTGCCAGCAGCTTACAGGAGAGCACTGAAGCTTTCTTT

cdr3_length: 16
j_call: TRBJ2-3
d_call: .
clone_size: .
v_call: TRBV15
cdr3_aa: CATSRSLTTSTDTQYF
cdr3_nt: TGTGCCACCAGCAGATCCCTGACGACTAGCACAGATACGCAGTATTTT

cdr3_length: 13
j_call: TRBJ2-5
d_call: .
clone_size: .
v_call: TRBV10-3
cdr3_aa: CAISRTDEETQYF
cdr3_nt: TGTGCCATCAGTAGGACCGACGAAGAGACCCAGTACTTC

cdr3_length: 13
j_call: TRBJ1-1
d_call: .
clone_size: .
v_call: TRBV20-1
cdr3_aa: CSAGDGLNTEAFF
cdr3_nt: TGCAGTGCGGGGGACGGATTGAACACTGAAGCTTTCTTT

cdr3_length: 15
j_call: TRBJ1-1
d_call: .
clone_size: few
v_call: TRBV15
cdr3_aa: CATSRGRGRGTEAFF
cdr3_nt: TGTGCCACCAGCAGAGGTCGAGGACGAGGCACTGAAGCTTTCTTT

cdr3_length: 13
j_call: TRBJ2-7
d_call: .
clone_size: .
v_call: TRBV20-1
cdr3_aa: CSASNSASAGQYF
cdr3_nt: TGCAGTGCTAGCAACTCTGCATCGGCGGGGCAGTACTTC

cdr3_length: 14
j_call: TRBJ1-3
d_call: TRBD1
clone_size: many
v_call: TRBV29-1
cdr3_aa: CSVEEWGQANSIYF
cdr3_nt: TGCAGCGTTGAAGAGTGGGGACAGGCTAACAGCATATATTTT

cdr3_length: 10
j_call: TRBJ2-5
d_call: .
clone_size: many
v_call: TRBV7-3
cdr3_aa: CASSLETWYF
cdr3_nt: TGTGCCAGCAGCTTAGAAACTTGGTACTTC

cdr3_length: 15
j_call: TRBJ2-7
d_call: TRBD2
clone_size: .
v_call: TRBV9
cdr3_aa: CASSGLAGGSYEQYF
cdr3_nt: TGTGCCAGCAGCGGGCTAGCGGGGGGAAGCTACGAGCAGTACTTC

cdr3_length: 15
j_call: TRBJ2-5
d_call: .
clone_size: .
v_call: TRBV20-1
cdr3_aa: CSARDPRDTVETQYF
cdr3_nt: TGCAGTGCTAGAGATCCAAGGGATACAGTGGAGACCCAGTACTTC

cdr3_length: 13
j_call: TRBJ2-5
d_call: TRBD2
clone_size: .
v_call: TRBV12-3/TRBV12-4
cdr3_aa: CASRSGGGEGQYF
cdr3_nt: TGTGCCAGCAGATCAGGCGGGGGTGAGGGCCAGTACTTC

cdr3_length: 13
j_call: TRBJ1-2
d_call: .
clone_size: .
v_call: TRBV20-1
cdr3_aa: CSVLTTGDYGYTF
cdr3_nt: TGCAGCGTATTGACAACGGGAGACTATGGCTACACCTTC

cdr3_length: 14
j_call: TRBJ1-1
d_call: .
clone_size: .
v_call: TRBV20-1
cdr3_aa: CSARLSSMNTEAFF
cdr3_nt: TGCAGTGCTAGACTATCTTCGATGAACACTGAAGCTTTCTTT

cdr3_length: 13
j_call: TRBJ2-3
d_call: .
clone_size: .
v_call: TRBV24-1
cdr3_aa: CATSDFAGHTQYF
cdr3_nt: TGTGCCACCAGTGATTTCGCCGGTCATACGCAGTATTTT

cdr3_length: 13
j_call: TRBJ1-2
d_call: TRBD1
clone_size: many
v_call: TRBV2
cdr3_aa: CASLSEGGGSRTF
cdr3_nt: TGTGCCAGCCTAAGTGAAGGGGGCGGGTCTCGCACCTTC

cdr3_length: 13
j_call: TRBJ2-1
d_call: .
clone_size: .
v_call: TRBV4-3
cdr3_aa: CASSQGLYNEQFF
cdr3_nt: TGCGCCAGCAGCCAGGGTCTGTACAATGAGCAGTTCTTC

cdr3_length: 14
j_call: TRBJ2-7
d_call: TRBD2
clone_size: .
v_call: TRBV25-1
cdr3_aa: CASTFSGAPYEQYF
cdr3_nt: TGTGCCAGCACCTTCAGCGGGGCACCCTACGAGCAGTACTTC

cdr3_length: 15
j_call: TRBJ1-5
d_call: TRBD1
clone_size: .
v_call: TRBV20-1
cdr3_aa: CSARAQGVWNQPQHF
cdr3_nt: TGCAGTGCTAGAGCACAGGGGGTTTGGAATCAGCCCCAGCATTTT

cdr3_length: 13
j_call: TRBJ2-1
d_call: .
clone_size: .
v_call: TRBV7-7
cdr3_aa: CASSPTQQGEQFF
cdr3_nt: TGTGCTAGCAGCCCCACCCAACAGGGCGAGCAGTTCTTC

cdr3_length: 14
j_call: TRBJ2-3
d_call: .
clone_size: .
v_call: TRBV7-9
cdr3_aa: CASSSSPSGDTQYF
cdr3_nt: TGTGCCAGCAGCTCCAGCCCGTCCGGAGATACGCAGTATTTT

cdr3_length: 13
j_call: TRBJ1-2
d_call: .
clone_size: .
v_call: TRBV2
cdr3_aa: CASRSYKIYGYTF
cdr3_nt: TGTGCCAGCAGAAGTTACAAGATCTATGGCTACACCTTC

cdr3_length: 11
j_call: TRBJ2-2
d_call: .
clone_size: many
v_call: TRBV9
cdr3_aa: CASSVAGELFF
cdr3_nt: TGTGCCAGCAGCGTAGCCGGGGAGCTGTTTTTT

cdr3_length: 15
j_call: TRBJ2-7
d_call: TRBD2
clone_size: .
v_call: TRBV20-1
cdr3_aa: CSARGSLAGVREQYF
cdr3_nt: TGCAGTGCTAGAGGCAGCCTAGCGGGAGTACGGGAGCAGTACTTC

cdr3_length: 13
j_call: TRBJ2-7
d_call: .
clone_size: .
v_call: TRBV7-2
cdr3_aa: CASSFRRTYEQYF
cdr3_nt: TGTGCCAGCAGTTTTAGACGGACCTACGAGCAGTACTTC

cdr3_length: 12
j_call: TRBJ2-1
d_call: .
clone_size: .
v_call: TRBV19
cdr3_aa: CASSSAVDEQFF
cdr3_nt: TGTGCCAGTAGTAGCGCCGTGGATGAGCAGTTCTTC

cdr3_length: 16
j_call: TRBJ2-7
d_call: TRBD2
clone_size: .
v_call: TRBV10-3
cdr3_aa: CAISESGLAGSGEQYF
cdr3_nt: TGTGCCATCAGTGAGTCGGGACTAGCGGGTTCGGGTGAGCAGTACTTC

cdr3_length: 14
j_call: TRBJ1-5
d_call: .
clone_size: once
v_call: TRBV10-3
cdr3_aa: CAISELGLRQPQHF
cdr3_nt: TGTGCCATCAGTGAGCTGGGACTACGTCAGCCCCAGCATTTT

cdr3_length: 12
j_call: TRBJ1-1
d_call: .
clone_size: .
v_call: TRBV2
cdr3_aa: CASSPLRTEAFF
cdr3_nt: TGTGCCAGCAGTCCCCTTAGAACTGAAGCTTTCTTT

cdr3_length: 15
j_call: TRBJ1-6
d_call: .
clone_size: .
v_call: TRBV7-6
cdr3_aa: CASSLTQGYNSPLHF
cdr3_nt: TGTGCCAGCAGCTTAACACAGGGCTATAATTCACCCCTCCACTTT

cdr3_length: 13
j_call: TRBJ2-7
d_call: .
clone_size: .
v_call: TRBV10-3
cdr3_aa: CAIMGTEDYEQYF
cdr3_nt: TGTGCCATCATGGGGACGGAGGACTACGAGCAGTACTTC

cdr3_length: 13
j_call: TRBJ1-5
d_call: .
clone_size: once
v_call: TRBV19
cdr3_aa: CASSIGHNQPQHF
cdr3_nt: TGTGCCAGTAGTATAGGCCACAATCAGCCCCAGCATTTT

cdr3_length: 14
j_call: TRBJ2-7
d_call: TRBD1
clone_size: .
v_call: TRBV2
cdr3_aa: CASHQTGQGGEQYF
cdr3_nt: TGTGCCAGCCACCAAACGGGACAGGGGGGCGAGCAGTACTTC

cdr3_length: 12
j_call: TRBJ1-1
d_call: .
clone_size: .
v_call: TRBV2
cdr3_aa: CASSARYTEALF
cdr3_nt: TGTGCCAGCAGTGCCCGGTACACTGAGGCTCTCTTT

cdr3_length: 17
j_call: TRBJ2-2
d_call: .
clone_size: .
v_call: TRBV7-8
cdr3_aa: CASSFGRRALNTGELFF
cdr3_nt: TGTGCCAGCAGCTTCGGAAGGCGGGCGCTTAACACCGGGGAGCTGTTTTTT

cdr3_length: 15
j_call: TRBJ2-3
d_call: .
clone_size: .
v_call: TRBV11-2
cdr3_aa: CASSLGDLGTDTQYF
cdr3_nt: TGTGCCAGCAGCTTAGGTGATCTGGGAACAGATACGCAGTATTTT

cdr3_length: 17
j_call: TRBJ2-2
d_call: .
clone_size: many
v_call: TRBV5-1
cdr3_aa: CASSQPGTDGPTGELFF
cdr3_nt: TGCGCCAGCAGCCAACCCGGGACGGACGGTCCAACCGGGGAGCTGTTTTTT

cdr3_length: 14
j_call: TRBJ2-5
d_call: .
clone_size: .
v_call: TRBV7-2
cdr3_aa: CASSLVIRGETQYF
cdr3_nt: TGTGCCAGCAGCTTAGTTATACGAGGGGAGACCCAGTACTTC

cdr3_length: 14
j_call: TRBJ2-7
d_call: .
clone_size: medium-sized
v_call: TRBV29-1
cdr3_aa: CSVEVRGSSYEQYF
cdr3_nt: TGCAGCGTTGAAGTGAGGGGCAGTTCCTACGAGCAGTACTTC

cdr3_length: 13
j_call: TRBJ2-7
d_call: .
clone_size: medium-sized
v_call: TRBV4-1
cdr3_aa: CASSQVRGYEQYF
cdr3_nt: TGCGCCAGCAGCCAAGTTCGGGGGTACGAGCAGTACTTC

cdr3_length: 14
j_call: TRBJ2-3
d_call: .
clone_size: .
v_call: TRBV10-1
cdr3_aa: CASRGTLSTDTQYF
cdr3_nt: TGCGCCAGCAGAGGGACACTTAGCACAGATACGCAGTATTTT

cdr3_length: 14
j_call: TRBJ2-3
d_call: .
clone_size: few
v_call: TRBV20-1
cdr3_aa: CSARPTGSTDTQYF
cdr3_nt: TGCAGTGCTAGACCTACAGGGAGCACAGATACGCAGTATTTT

cdr3_length: 15
j_call: TRBJ2-7
d_call: TRBD2
clone_size: .
v_call: TRBV19
cdr3_aa: CASSTILAGDNEQYF
cdr3_nt: TGTGCCAGTAGTACGATACTAGCGGGGGATAACGAGCAGTACTTC

cdr3_length: 14
j_call: TRBJ2-5
d_call: .
clone_size: .
v_call: TRBV2
cdr3_aa: CASSEARATETQYF
cdr3_nt: TGTGCCAGCAGTGAAGCCAGGGCGACAGAGACCCAGTACTTC

cdr3_length: 15
j_call: TRBJ2-4
d_call: .
clone_size: .
v_call: TRBV11-2
cdr3_aa: CASSLEGGTKNIQYF
cdr3_nt: TGTGCCAGCAGCTTAGAGGGGGGAACCAAAAACATTCAGTACTTC

cdr3_length: 14
j_call: TRBJ1-6
d_call: .
clone_size: .
v_call: TRBV19
cdr3_aa: CASSITGQKSPPHF
cdr3_nt: TGTGCCAGTAGTATCACAGGGCAAAAGTCACCCCCCCACTTT

cdr3_length: 15
j_call: TRBJ2-3
d_call: TRBD2
clone_size: .
v_call: TRBV4-1
cdr3_aa: CASSQDLAGLDTQYF
cdr3_nt: TGCGCCAGCAGCCAAGATCTAGCGGGGCTTGATACGCAGTATTTT

cdr3_length: 15
j_call: TRBJ2-1
d_call: TRBD2
clone_size: .
v_call: TRBV7-9
cdr3_aa: CASSSPSGGVNEQFF
cdr3_nt: TGTGCCAGCAGCTCCCCTAGCGGCGGGGTCAATGAGCAGTTCTTC

cdr3_length: 12
j_call: TRBJ1-2
d_call: .
clone_size: .
v_call: TRBV2
cdr3_aa: CASSVVGRGYTF
cdr3_nt: TGTGCCAGCAGTGTTGTGGGCCGGGGCTACACCTTC

cdr3_length: 12
j_call: TRBJ1-2
d_call: TRBD1
clone_size: .
v_call: TRBV20-1
cdr3_aa: CSANRGPAGYTF
cdr3_nt: TGCAGTGCTAACAGGGGGCCGGCTGGCTACACCTTC

cdr3_length: 12
j_call: TRBJ2-7
d_call: .
clone_size: few
v_call: TRBV7-2
cdr3_aa: CASSSWAGEQYF
cdr3_nt: TGTGCCAGCAGCTCCTGGGCCGGCGAGCAGTACTTC

cdr3_length: 14
j_call: TRBJ1-2
d_call: .
clone_size: .
v_call: TRBV10-3
cdr3_aa: CAITELGDSYGYTF
cdr3_nt: TGTGCCATCACCGAGTTGGGGGATTCCTATGGCTACACCTTC

cdr3_length: 15
j_call: TRBJ2-3
d_call: TRBD1
clone_size: .
v_call: TRBV7-3
cdr3_aa: CASSPNRGYADTQYF
cdr3_nt: TGTGCCAGCAGCCCGAACAGGGGGTACGCAGATACGCAGTATTTT

cdr3_length: 13
j_call: TRBJ1-1
d_call: .
clone_size: .
v_call: TRBV7-6
cdr3_aa: CASSSTSSTEAFF
cdr3_nt: TGTGCCAGCAGCTCCACGAGCAGCACTGAAGCTTTCTTT

cdr3_length: 13
j_call: TRBJ2-5
d_call: .
clone_size: few
v_call: TRBV10-3
cdr3_aa: CAISGGLQETQYF
cdr3_nt: TGTGCCATCAGTGGCGGGTTGCAAGAGACCCAGTACTTC

cdr3_length: 13
j_call: TRBJ2-7
d_call: TRBD1
clone_size: few
v_call: TRBV29-1
cdr3_aa: CSVAPGQGYEQYF
cdr3_nt: TGCAGCGTCGCACCGGGACAGGGTTACGAGCAGTACTTC

cdr3_length: 15
j_call: TRBJ1-6
d_call: .
clone_size: few
v_call: TRBV7-9
cdr3_aa: CASSLTGGLNSPLHF
cdr3_nt: TGTGCCAGCAGCTTAACGGGGGGGCTAAATTCACCCCTCCACTTT